This T cell receptor beta chain appears in the sequencing data of a study of spatial heterogeneity in lung cancer. Looking at the study overall: Untreated early-stage non-small cell lung cancer patients, approximately 79 in total, were the donors. Sequencing consistently turned up more beta-chain sequences than alpha-chain sequences.

Time point denoted: blood at routine non-recurrence follow-up after resection. TCRs were sequenced from unsorted whole RNA of tumor, nontumor lung or PBMC. Whole-study findings and limits: At tumor resection, ubiquitous expanded TCRs were detected in blood more often than later.

TCRdb re-called the 5' RACE reads through MiXCR, storing one row per CDR3 protein. The sample has about 120,000 distinct CDR3 sequences, 12% seen once. About this clonotype itself: Its antigen is not identified.

The clonotype was recovered from a male donor with early-stage non-small cell lung cancer. This material consisted of PBMCs, taken at follow-up.

DNA for the CDR3: TGCAGTGCTAGACGGAGACTAGCGGGTTCAGATACGCAGTATTTT. This gives the protein CSARRRLAGSDTQYF. The chain carries TRBV20-1 and TRBJ2-3; 10 bases match TRBD2. The CDR3 spans 15 residues. CDR1 and CDR2 (germline): DFQATT, SNEGSKA (reference sequence). Germline trimming cut 2 bases from V and 4 bases from J; bases unmatched to any gene: 6.